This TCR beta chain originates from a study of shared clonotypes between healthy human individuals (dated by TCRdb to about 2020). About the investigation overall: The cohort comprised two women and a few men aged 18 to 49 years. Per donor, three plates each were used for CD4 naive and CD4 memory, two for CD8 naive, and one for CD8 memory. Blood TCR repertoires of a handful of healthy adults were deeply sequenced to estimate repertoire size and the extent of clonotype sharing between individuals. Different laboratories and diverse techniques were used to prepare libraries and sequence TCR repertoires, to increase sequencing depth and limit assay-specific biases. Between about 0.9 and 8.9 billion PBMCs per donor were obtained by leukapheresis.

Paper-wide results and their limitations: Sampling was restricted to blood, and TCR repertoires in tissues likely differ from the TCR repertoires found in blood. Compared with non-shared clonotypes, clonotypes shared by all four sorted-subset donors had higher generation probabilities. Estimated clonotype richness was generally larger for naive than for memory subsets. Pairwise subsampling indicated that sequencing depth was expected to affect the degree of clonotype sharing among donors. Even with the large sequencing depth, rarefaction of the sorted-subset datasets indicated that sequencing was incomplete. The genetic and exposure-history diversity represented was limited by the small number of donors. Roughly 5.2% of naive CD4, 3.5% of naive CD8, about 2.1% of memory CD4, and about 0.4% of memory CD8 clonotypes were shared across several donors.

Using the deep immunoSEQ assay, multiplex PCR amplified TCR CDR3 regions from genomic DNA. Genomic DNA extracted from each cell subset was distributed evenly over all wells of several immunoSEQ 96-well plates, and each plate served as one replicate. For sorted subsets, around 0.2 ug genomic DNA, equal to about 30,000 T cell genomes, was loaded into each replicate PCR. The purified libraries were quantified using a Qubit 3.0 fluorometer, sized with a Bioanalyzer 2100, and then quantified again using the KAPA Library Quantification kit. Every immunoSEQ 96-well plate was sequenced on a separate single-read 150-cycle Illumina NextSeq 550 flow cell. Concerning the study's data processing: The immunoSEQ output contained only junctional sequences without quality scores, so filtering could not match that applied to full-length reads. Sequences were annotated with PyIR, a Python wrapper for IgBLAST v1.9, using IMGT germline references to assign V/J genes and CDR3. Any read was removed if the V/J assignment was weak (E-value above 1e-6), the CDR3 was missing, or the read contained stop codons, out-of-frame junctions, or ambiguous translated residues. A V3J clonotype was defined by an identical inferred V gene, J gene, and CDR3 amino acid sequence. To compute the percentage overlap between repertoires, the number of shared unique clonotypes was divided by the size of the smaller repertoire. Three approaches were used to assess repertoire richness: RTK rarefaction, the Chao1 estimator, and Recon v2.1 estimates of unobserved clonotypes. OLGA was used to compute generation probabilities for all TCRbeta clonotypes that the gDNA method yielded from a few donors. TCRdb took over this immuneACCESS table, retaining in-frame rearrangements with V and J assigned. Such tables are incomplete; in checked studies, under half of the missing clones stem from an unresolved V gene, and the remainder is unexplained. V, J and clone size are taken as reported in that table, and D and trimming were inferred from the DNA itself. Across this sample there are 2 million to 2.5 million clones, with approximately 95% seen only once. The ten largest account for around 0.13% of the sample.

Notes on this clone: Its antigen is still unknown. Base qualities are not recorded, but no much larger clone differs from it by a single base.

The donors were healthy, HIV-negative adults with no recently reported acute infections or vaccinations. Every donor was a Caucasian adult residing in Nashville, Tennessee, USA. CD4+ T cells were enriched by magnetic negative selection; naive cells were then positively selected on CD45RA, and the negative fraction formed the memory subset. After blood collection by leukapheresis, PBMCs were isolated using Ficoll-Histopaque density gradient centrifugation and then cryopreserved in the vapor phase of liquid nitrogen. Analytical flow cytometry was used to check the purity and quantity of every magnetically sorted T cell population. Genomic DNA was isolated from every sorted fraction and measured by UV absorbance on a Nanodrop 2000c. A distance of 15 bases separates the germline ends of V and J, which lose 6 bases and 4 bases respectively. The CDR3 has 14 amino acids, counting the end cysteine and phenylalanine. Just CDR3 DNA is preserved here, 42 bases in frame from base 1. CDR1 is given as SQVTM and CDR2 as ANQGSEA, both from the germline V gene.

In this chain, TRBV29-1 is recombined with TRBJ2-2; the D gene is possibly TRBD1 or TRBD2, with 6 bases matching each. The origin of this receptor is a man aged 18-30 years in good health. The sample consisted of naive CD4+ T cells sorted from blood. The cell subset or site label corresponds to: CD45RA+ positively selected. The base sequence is TGCAGCGTCACCCCGGGGGCGTCCACCGGGGAGCTGTTTTTT. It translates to CSVTPGASTGELFF.